Each of the 29 T cell receptor beta chains below was sequenced from the same sample in a study of radiation and T cells in renal cell carcinoma. The time point: blood 4 weeks post-SBRT, at nephrectomy. The sample's treatment: 15 Gy SBRT to primary tumor, nephrectomy 4 weeks later. Libraries were prepared by immunoSEQ multiplex PCR; TCRdb keeps only in-frame clonotypes and omits some of them. The table records about 74,000 clones, around 89% of them present only once. The sample here was blood, taken from a patient whose treatment included radiotherapy and nephrectomy. Source of these receptors: a woman in her seventies with renal cell carcinoma.

Details on this clone: At one of its ends the junction is not consistent with the germline gene, which may arise from a read error. The chain has TRBV6-5 and TRBJ2-1, with D perhaps TRBD2 (6 bases). From germline, CDR1 is MNHEY and CDR2 SVGAGI. CDR3 length: 14 residues. CDR3 region: CATSRGFSYNEQFF. CDR3 sequence (DNA): TGTGCCACCAGTCGGGGGTTCTCCTACAATGAGCAGTTCTTC.

The rearrangement uses TRBV4-1 and TRBJ1-5, with D unclear. The V and J ends lost 0 bases and 7 bases respectively, with 13 bases between them. The germline gives CDR1 MGHRA, CDR2 YSYEKL. This CDR3 comprises 15 residues. The DNA of the CDR3 is TGCGCCAGCAGCCAAGATACCGGGGAGAAACAGCCCCAGCATTTT. This gives the protein CASSQDTGEKQPQHF.

The chain recombines TRBV9 with TRBJ2-6, with D possibly called TRBD1 or TRBD2 (5 bases each). CDR3 length: 18 residues. The ends were cut back, 3 bases at V and 0 bases at J, with 16 bases in the middle. Germline CDR1 and CDR2: SGDLS and YYNGEE. The CDR3 DNA is TGTGCCAGCAGCGCCCTTGGGGGAACAAGCTCTGGGGCCAACGTCCTGACTTTC. This gives the protein CASSALGGTSSGANVLTF.

A single count supports this clone. The chain is built from TRBV12-2 and TRBJ2-3; no check of the table's D call, TRBD2, against the DNA was made. TRBV12-2 is given as a pseudogene. CDR3 size: 16 residues. The CDR3 loop reads CASRQPGLRFGDTQYF. CDR3 nucleotides: TGTGCAAGTCGCCAGCCGGGACTCCGGTTTGGAGATACGCAGTATTTT.

This chain links TRBV5-8 with TRBJ1-4; 9 nucleotides agree with TRBD1. The CDR3 sequence is 16 residues long. The J segment lost 7 bases and the V segment lost 4 bases, leaving 11 bases of the junction unmatched. Germline V gene sequence: CDR1 SGHTS, CDR2 YDEGEE. As DNA, the CDR3 is TGTGCCAGCAGCCCCTCCGGGACAGGGCTTGGTGAAAAACTGTTTTTT. This sequence encodes CASSPSGTGLGEKLFF.

V usage is TRBV29-1 and J usage is TRBJ2-2; D tentatively fits TRBD1 or TRBD2 (7 bases each). The CDR3 runs 12 residues. The germline V gene has CDR1 SQVTM and CDR2 ANQGSEA. Trimming left V 6 bases short and J 7 bases short, with 12 bases between. Here the CDR3 DNA reads TGCAGCGTGGGGAGGGGGCACGGGGAGCTGTTTTTT. It encodes CSVGRGHGELFF.

The chain is built from TRBV29-1 and TRBJ1-1; 7 nucleotides align to TRBD1. V lost 7 bases and J lost 0; bases outside the gene matches: 5. This CDR3 spans 13 amino acids. CDR1 is SQVTM and CDR2 is ANQGSEA in the germline V gene. CDR3 in DNA: TGCAGCGCCGTGACAGGGATGAACACTGAAGCTTTCTTT. Its protein product is CSAVTGMNTEAFF.

CDR3 residues: CAISVERSIRGYTF. Here the CDR3 DNA reads TGTGCCATCAGTGTAGAGAGATCCATTCGGGGCTACACCTTC. The chain couples TRBV10-3 to TRBJ1-2, with D uncertain. With 4 bases removed from V and 8 bases from J, the gap between germline ends came to 17 bases. The length of the CDR3 is 14 residues. The germline V gene has CDR1 ENHRY and CDR2 SYGVKD.

The chain links TRBV6-5 to TRBJ2-3, with D uncertain. This CDR3 spans 14 amino acids. Germline V lookup: CDR1 MNHEY, CDR2 SVGAGI. Trimming cost V 0 bases and J 0 bases, with 4 bases left between them. CDR3 protein: CASSYSTSTDTQYF. Written as DNA, the CDR3 is TGTGCCAGCAGTTACTCAACTAGCACAGATACGCAGTATTTT.

Only one count was recorded for this clone. The V gene is TRBV15, the J gene TRBJ1-4; D not resolved. Per germline, CDR1 LNHNV and CDR2 YYDKDF (reference sequence). This CDR3 contains 15 residues. The ends were cut back, 5 bases at V and 4 bases at J, with 14 bases in the middle. Written as DNA, the CDR3 is TGTGCCACCAGCCTACCGGGAATTGATAATGAAAAACTGTTTTTT. Translated, it gives CATSLPGIDNEKLFF.

J is TRBJ1-5 and V is TRBV28, with 8 bases matching TRBD1. This CDR3 has 15 residues. Germline V lookup: CDR1 MDHEN, CDR2 SYDVKM. Trimming removed 1 base from V and 3 bases from J; junction bases left unmatched: 2. The DNA of the CDR3 is TGTGCCAGCAGTTTATACAGGGGGATCAATCAGCCCCAGCATTTT. This translates into CASSLYRGINQPQHF.

J is TRBJ2-7 and V is TRBV4-3; 9 positions agree with TRBD2. Unmatched junction bases numbered 4, after V lost 3 bases and J lost 1 base. The CDR3 covers 15 residues. Germline CDR1 LGHNA, CDR2 YSLEER. In DNA form, the CDR3 reads TGCGCCAGCAGCCAGGCTAGCGGGGTTTCCTACGAGCAGTACTTC. Translating it yields CASSQASGVSYEQYF.

The V call is TRBV28, the J call TRBJ2-1, with D possibly being TRBD1 (5 bases). In germline, CDR1 is MDHEN, CDR2 SYDVKM. This CDR3 is built from 15 residues. Between the trimmed V and J ends, which lost 7 bases and 5 bases, there was a span of 18 bases. This chain's CDR3 is CASTQDNPKDNEQFF. The CDR3 DNA sequence: TGTGCCAGCACCCAGGACAACCCGAAGGACAATGAGCAGTTCTTC.

This sequence joins TRBV7-9 and TRBJ1-3, with D possibly TRBD1 on 5 matching bases. V was trimmed by 0 bases and J by 8 bases, leaving 8 bases between them. Per germline, CDR1 SEHNR and CDR2 FQNEAQ (reference sequence). This CDR3 contains 13 residues. The CDR3 nucleotides read TGTGCCAGCAGCTTAGCCGGGGCGGACACCATATATTTT. Residues: CASSLAGADTIYF.

The chain joins TRBV28 to TRBJ2-2; a possible D gene is TRBD2 (6 bases). V was cut by 2 bases and J by 5 bases, with 12 bases left in between. The CDR3 has 15 residues. CDR1 is MDHEN and CDR2 is SYDVKM in the germline V gene. Here the CDR3 reads CASSLAAGRTGELFF. In DNA form, the CDR3 reads TGTGCCAGCAGTTTAGCAGCCGGGAGAACCGGGGAGCTGTTTTTT.

This clone was seen a few times. This chain uses TRBV5-4 with TRBJ2-1, with D uncertain. The germline V gene has CDR1 SGHNT and CDR2 YYREEE (reference sequence). Trimming left V 4 bases short and J 0 bases short, with 11 bases between. The CDR3 is 15 residues long. Here the CDR3 reads CASSPEPGSYNEQFF. The CDR3 region has the DNA TGTGCCAGCAGCCCGGAACCGGGCTCCTACAATGAGCAGTTCTTC.

The chain is built from TRBV25-1 and TRBJ2-3; 9 nucleotides match TRBD1. The V gene end was trimmed by 1 base and the J gene end by 10 bases; junction bases not matched to a gene: 6. The CDR3 extends over 14 amino acids. Germline CDR1 MGHDK, CDR2 SYGVNS. The DNA of the CDR3 is TGTGCCAGCAGTGAATCAGGGACAGGGCGGGCGCAGTATTTT. Translation gives CASSESGTGRAQYF. Variable domain in full (rest from reference TRBV25-1 and TRBJ2-3): EADIYQTPRYLVIGTGKKITLECSQTMGHDKMYWYQQDPGMELHLIHYSYGVNSTEKGDLSSESTVSRIRTEHFPLTLESARPSHTSQYLCASSESGTGRAQYFGPGTRLTVL.

The chain couples TRBV5-1 to TRBJ2-3; maybe TRBD1 (6 bases). The CDR3 has 13 amino acids. Germline V gives CDR1 SGHRS, CDR2 YFSETQ. The ends were cut back, 1 base at V and 4 bases at J, with 7 bases in the middle. CDR3 sequence (DNA): TGCGCCAGCAGCTTGAACAGGGCAGATACGCAGTATTTT. Its translation: CASSLNRADTQYF.

The V gene is TRBV30, the J gene TRBJ1-2; 7 positions agree with TRBD1. Germline trimming cut 1 base from V and 7 bases from J; bases unmatched to any gene: 0. The CDR3 totals 11 residues. Looked up from germline, CDR1 is GTSNPN and CDR2 is SVGIG (reference sequence). The DNA for the CDR3 is TGTGCCTGGAGTGCAGGGGGTGGCTACACCTTC. Amino acids: CAWSAGGGYTF. The whole variable domain, filled in from reference TRBV30 and TRBJ1-2, reads SQTIHQWPATLVQPVGSPLSLECTVEGTSNPNLYWYRQAAGRGLQLLFYSVGIGQISSEVPQNLSASRPQDRQFILSSKKLLLSDSGFYLCAWSAGGGYTFGSGTRLTVV.

This chain links TRBV5-6 with TRBJ1-5; 11 positions match TRBD1. Germline V gene sequence: CDR1 SGHDT, CDR2 YYEEEE. The CDR3 runs 17 residues. Losses at the gene ends were 4 bases for V and 6 bases for J; bases not matched to a gene: 12. The CDR3 coding sequence is TGTGCCAGCAGCGGTCCGGGACAGGGGGTGCTGGGTCAGCCCCAGCATTTT. Amino acid sequence: CASSGPGQGVLGQPQHF.

The V call is TRBV7-2, the J call TRBJ2-7; D gene uncertain. CDR3 size: 12 residues. Germline V gene sequence: CDR1 SGHTA, CDR2 FQGNSA. With 5 bases removed from V and 5 bases from J, the gap between germline ends came to 10 bases. CDR3 protein: CASSQEVNEQYF. CDR3 sequence (DNA): TGTGCCAGCAGCCAAGAGGTGAACGAGCAGTACTTC.

V gene TRBV5-4 combines with J gene TRBJ2-3, with TRBD2 identical over 7 bases. After removal of 0 bases from V and 6 bases from J, the junction contained 1 base not matched to a gene. Per the germline V gene, CDR1 is SGHNT and CDR2 is YYREEE (reference sequence). This CDR3 comprises 13 residues. CDR3 nucleotide sequence: TGTGCCAGCAGCTTGGCCGGGGGGGATACGCAGTATTTT. Amino acid sequence: CASSLAGGDTQYF.

This clone was observed once. The V and J genes are TRBV11-3 and TRBJ2-1; D is perhaps TRBD2 (6 bases). This CDR3 is built from 15 residues. CDR1 and CDR2 (germline): SGHNT, YENEEA. V shed 2 bases and J shed 8 bases, with 16 bases lying between them. The CDR3 protein is CASSLTPRGRDEQFF. CDR3 coding DNA: TGTGCCAGCAGCTTAACTCCGCGGGGACGGGATGAGCAGTTCTTC.

This clone was detected once. This rearrangement joins TRBV4-3 to TRBJ2-7; D possibly uses TRBD1 or TRBD2 (7 bases each). CDR3 length equals 15 residues. Between the trimmed V and J ends, which lost 0 bases and 4 bases, there was a span of 13 bases. The germline V gene encodes CDR1 LGHNA and CDR2 YSLEER. CDR3 DNA: TGCGCCAGCAGCCAAGAGGGCAGGGGGGGTTACGAGCAGTACTTC. Its translation is CASSQEGRGGYEQYF.

The chain links TRBV5-1 to TRBJ1-2, with TRBD1 as a possible D gene (6 bases). V dropped 4 bases and J dropped 7 bases, with 14 bases sitting between them. Germline V gene lookup returns CDR1 SGHRS and CDR2 YFSETQ. This CDR3 spans 13 amino acids. This chain's CDR3 is CASSLRTVSGYTF. The CDR3, as DNA: TGCGCCAGCAGCCTGCGGACAGTTAGTGGCTACACCTTC.

V gene TRBV5-1 combines with J gene TRBJ1-1; 8 nucleotides match TRBD1. Losses at the gene ends were 5 bases for V and 6 bases for J; bases not matched to a gene: 6. Germline CDR1 and CDR2: SGHRS and YFSETQ. The CDR3 totals 13 residues. The CDR3 DNA follows: TGCGCCAGCAGGCAGGGGGCCAGACCTGAAGCTTTCTTT. Amino acid sequence: CASRQGARPEAFF.

The rearrangement joins TRBV6-6 to TRBJ1-2; 10 positions agree with TRBD1. CDR3 size: 14 residues. The V gene end was trimmed by 5 bases and the J gene end by 8 bases; junction bases not matched to a gene: 8. CDR1 is MNHNY and CDR2 is SVGAGI in the germline V gene (reference sequence). The CDR3 DNA is TGTGCCAGCAGTCCGACAGGGGGCTCGGGAGGCTACACCTTC. Its translation is CASSPTGGSGGYTF.

This clone was counted between two and nine times. The chain is built from TRBV29-1 and TRBJ1-1; weak D call: TRBD1 (5 bases). The germline gives CDR1 SQVTM, CDR2 ANQGSEA. The V end was cut by 6 bases, the J end by 0 bases, with 11 bases between. CDR3 size: 13 residues. The CDR3 loop reads CSVVGRLNTEAFF. For the CDR3, the DNA is TGCAGCGTGGTGGGACGGCTGAACACTGAAGCTTTCTTT.

The genes are TRBV19 and TRBJ1-1; D not resolved. The germline V gene has CDR1 LNHDA and CDR2 SQIVND (reference sequence). This CDR3 is built from 9 residues. V dropped 7 bases and J dropped 12 bases, with 9 bases sitting between them. The CDR3 is CASTRGPFF. The CDR3 DNA follows: TGTGCCAGTACCCGGGGTCCTTTCTTT.